These 5 T cell receptor beta chains came from one sample sequenced in a study of CD8 T cells in ankylosing spondylitis. Study results and caveats: A TCR beta motif of 8 or 9 highly homologous variants appeared characteristic of ankylosing spondylitis blood.

TCRdb reanalysed the 5' RACE reads using MiXCR and keeps one entry per CDR3 protein. The data hold about 220,000 distinct CDR3 sequences, with around 6.6% observed a single time. These receptors have no known antigen. The sample consisted of blood, either unsorted or a sorted T cell fraction (not recorded which). The receptors come from a male donor with ankylosing spondylitis.

This clonotype came up many times. V is TRBV7-8 and J is TRBJ2-1; 7 bases are shared with TRBD1. The CDR3 loop spans 15 amino acids. V lost 2 bases to trimming and J lost 5 bases; unmatched junction nucleotides: 6. CDR1 SGHVS and CDR2 FQNEAQ come from the germline V gene. CDR3 amino acids: CASSLKGQINNEQFF. Written as DNA, the CDR3 is TGTGCCAGCAGCTTAAAGGGACAGATCAACAATGAGCAGTTCTTC.

This clonotype was detected ten times or more. This chain links TRBV27 with TRBJ2-7; 10 bases map to TRBD2. There are 16 residues in the CDR3. After removal of 5 bases from V and 3 bases from J, the junction contained 10 bases not matched to a gene. Germline lookup yields CDR1 MNHEY and CDR2 SMNVEV (reference sequence). The CDR3 loop is CASSLLTSGLFYEQYF. The CDR3 coding sequence is TGTGCCAGCAGTCTCCTGACTAGCGGGCTCTTCTACGAGCAGTACTTC.

The V call is TRBV11-2, the J call TRBJ2-1; 9 bases agree with TRBD1. CDR1 is SGHAT, CDR2 FQNNGV, per germline. J lost 0 bases, V lost 2 bases, and 5 bases had no gene match. The CDR3 covers 17 residues. The CDR3 bases are TGTGCCAGCAGCTTAACCGGGACAGGGAGCTCCTACAATGAGCAGTTCTTC. Protein: CASSLTGTGSSYNEQFF.

At least ten counts were recorded for this clonotype. The rearrangement links TRBV13 to TRBJ2-7; 11 positions match TRBD1. Trimming took 7 bases from V and 2 from J; bases not matched to a gene: 7. CDR3 size: 15 residues. Germline CDR1 is PRHDT and CDR2 is FYEKMQ (reference sequence). The CDR3 nucleotides are TGTGCCAGCAACCTGAAGGGACAGGGGGCCTACGAGCAGTACTTC. Encoded protein: CASNLKGQGAYEQYF. Looking up the rest from reference TRBV13 and TRBJ2-7 gives the full variable domain: AAGVIQSPRHLIKEKRETATLKCYPIPRHDTVYWYQQGPGQDPQFLISFYEKMQSDKGSIPDRFSAQQFSDYHSELNMSSLELGDSALYFCASNLKGQGAYEQYFGPGTRLTVT.

This chain uses TRBV5-6 with TRBJ2-6; D possibly matches TRBD1 or TRBD2 (5 bases each). Trimming removed 5 bases from V and 5 bases from J, with 11 bases in between. The CDR3 spans 14 residues. Germline CDR1 reads SGHDT; CDR2 reads YYEEEE. CDR3 residues: CASRGTSRANVLTF. In DNA form, the CDR3 reads TGTGCCAGCAGGGGGACCTCGAGGGCCAACGTCCTGACTTTC.